This T cell receptor (beta chain) was identified during a study of tumor-infiltrating lymphocytes in primary liver carcinoma (dated 2017 in TCRdb). With respect to the entire study: Between late 2015 and 2016, a few patients in China with histopathologically diagnosed primary liver carcinoma had surgical resection. Of the five patients, three men and two women aged 30 to 69 years, four had hepatocellular carcinoma and one had combined HCC and intrahepatic cholangiocarcinoma. The five patients had tumors of stage T1-T3 N0M0, with maximum diameters ranging from about 4 to 11 cm. Roughly 3.5 to 8 million productive TCRbeta reads were obtained per sample, and no significant difference in read depth was found between tissue types. The study combined TCRbeta repertoire sequencing, expression microarrays and whole-exome sequencing across five regions of each liver tumor, with adjacent normal tissue and blood. A total of about 35 specimens from 5 patients went through TCRbeta repertoire sequencing, namely 25 tumor regions, 5 adjacent noncancerous liver tissues and 5 peripheral blood samples. Repertoires from technical replicates were highly reproducible, with mean shared-clone rates around 0.89 and correlation coefficients above 0.98.

The germline V gene encodes CDR1 LGHNA and CDR2 YNFKEQ. The CDR3 measures 16 amino acids from cysteine to phenylalanine. Just CDR3 DNA is preserved here, 48 bases in frame from base 1. Here is what the overall study found, with its caveats: Because only the TCR beta chain was sequenced and unpaired alpha chains were not captured, true repertoire diversity is likely underestimated. With just four or five patients in the study, the authors point out that the findings should be validated in a larger study. Repertoire overlap was higher between tumor regions (mean about 35%) than tumor-adjacent (approximately 17%) or tumor-blood (14%) pairs, consistent with antigen-driven expansion. Since the samples were bulk and unsorted, there was no way to compare CD4+ and CD8+ T cell repertoires. The top 250 clones accounted for a significantly greater share of the repertoire in tumors than in blood (p = 0.039).

Blood RNA was extracted from unsorted whole blood using TRIzol reagent, and germline DNA was obtained with the DNeasy Blood & Tissue kit. At the time of sampling, the patients were treatment-naive and had chronic HBV infection. Before surgery, approximately 4.3 milliliters of peripheral blood were drawn into K2EDTA tubes. Starting from 450 to 500 ng total RNA, TCRbeta-specific cDNA was produced by reverse transcription with a constant-region primer and ProtoScript II reverse transcriptase. TCRbeta libraries were built with three nested multiplex PCR rounds, a slightly modified ARM-PCR procedure. The first two PCR rounds used multiplex TRBV1-TRBV30 forward primers with a Cbeta reverse primer, each for 10 cycles. Sample barcodes and Illumina adapters were added in a final 25-cycle PCR using Deep VentR polymerase. Before sequencing, amplicons of 200-500 bp were purified from gel using a QIAquick gel extraction kit. The TCRbeta amplicons were sequenced with 250-bp paired-end reads on an Illumina HiSeq 2500. The study's processing was this. Reads were quality-trimmed with Trimmomatic v0.33, and paired reads were merged with FLASH v1.2.11 to recover full CDR3 sequences. MiGEC v1.2.1b assigned V, D and J germline segments to the rearranged TCRbeta sequences. Clonotype statistics and Shannon-Wiener diversity indices were computed with VDJtools v1.0.0. Except for diversity analysis, only the 250 most abundant clonotypes of each sample were used in subsequent analyses to reduce sampling bias. TCRdb trimmed public reads at Q25 via fastp, called clones via MiXCR and kept in-frame beta chains. CDR3 protein sequences are deduplicated, and each keeps its most common genes and DNA. The V and J calls were not made by the authors but by TCRdb's processing. The sample profile shows 300,000 to 400,000 distinct CDR3 sequences; roughly 60% of them were found once. The ten top clones hold roughly 8.6% of the sample.

Note on this clonotype: No antigen is known for it. A read error may be the cause here, since a much bigger clone is one base away.

The sequenced sample was peripheral blood. This TCR came from a man aged 40-50 years with primary liver carcinoma and hepatitis B virus infection. The rearrangement joined TRBV4-2 to TRBJ2-1; TRBD2 agrees with 8 junctional bases. This receptor carries the CDR3 CAISQSRSGSLNEQFF. The nucleotide sequence is TGTGCCATCAGCCAAAGTCGAAGCGGGAGCCTGAATGAGCAGTTCTTC.